This T cell receptor (beta chain) was documented in a study of cytomegalovirus exposure and HLA in healthy donors. These donors, healthy bone marrow donors, were studied. V was clipped by 6 bases and J by 7 bases; unmatched bases: 9. Germline V gene sequence: CDR1 LNHNV, CDR2 YYDKDF (reference sequence). This CDR3 region has 15 residues. This clone was recorded a few times. Its antigen is not identified. Findings of the study overall: Cytomegalovirus association was listed for about 180 TCR beta chains. Presence/absence analysis assumed near-uniform sequencing depth across donors. TCR beta sequences numbering more than 15,000 were associated with HLA alleles at 0.05 false discovery rate in a later analysis.

The study ran its PCR with 60 Vbeta and 13 Jbeta primers. Profiled with immunoSEQ multiplex PCR; TCRdb holds only in-frame clones, not every one. The table shows 150,000 to 160,000 clones, with approximately 80% occurring only once. The chain recombines TRBV15 with TRBJ2-4; 10 bases align to TRBD1. Sequencing was carried out using PBMCs. This sequence originates from a man aged 25-45 years in good health and CMV-seropositive. The CDR3 sequence is CATSTDRGLYNIQYF. Written as DNA, the CDR3 is TGTGCCACCAGTACGGACAGGGGGTTGTATAACATTCAGTACTTC.